This entry describes one TCR beta chain. This specimen belongs to a study of blood T cell repertoires in COVID-19. Per the original data handling: Amplification from reference gene primers served as the basis for estimated nucleated cell counts. Data came from immunoSEQ multiplex PCR; TCRdb stores just in-frame clones and leaves some out. V and J calls plus clone size are reproduced from that table; the DNA served to infer D and trimming. The sample records some 47,000 clones, about 86% being singletons. The CDR3 runs to 17 residues. Per germline, CDR1 KGHSH and CDR2 LQKENI. V shed 4 bases, J shed 1 base, and the junction held 7 bases outside the gene matches.

The sample consisted of peripheral blood. The chain is built from TRBV18 and TRBJ2-1; 10 bases fit TRBD2. The TCR originated in a human donor in a cohort sampled during active COVID-19. As DNA, the CDR3 is TGTGCCAGCTCACAGAACAGCGGGGGGGCGTCCTACAATGAGCAGTTCTTC. This gives the protein CASSQNSGGASYNEQFF.